The sequence of this TCR beta chain was determined in a study of blood T cell repertoires in COVID-19. Background on the study: Acute and convalescent COVID-19 samples came from the United States, Italy and Spain.

The CDR3 spans 19 residues. V dropped 0 bases and J dropped 4; count of bases not matched to a gene: 14. Germline lookup yields CDR1 MGHRA and CDR2 YSYEKL. Source study methods: Reference gene primer amplification gave nucleated cell count estimates. Sequencing was performed with immunoSEQ multiplex PCR; in TCRdb, only in-frame clones are kept and a portion is missing. V and J calls and clone size follow that table, whereas D and trimming were derived from the DNA. Among approximately 190,000 clones listed, 84% were seen once. Cohort assignment relied on participant-reported clinical history. Individuals in the exposed group had encountered a COVID-19 case within 2 weeks preceding study entry.

The J gene is TRBJ1-3, the V gene TRBV4-1; 8 bases are a match to TRBD1. This clonotype was sampled from a woman aged 30 to 39 who had been exposed to COVID-19. Sequences were obtained from PBMCs or T cells enriched from blood (not recorded which). Written as DNA, the CDR3 is TGCGCCAGCAGCCAAGATGAAATGTGGGGTGACAGGGGAGGAAACACCATATATTTT. Translated: CASSQDEMWGDRGGNTIYF.